What follows is one T cell receptor beta chain and its context. Its antigen is as yet unknown. The data belong to a study of T cells in Graves' hyperthyroidism and ophthalmopathy. Study-wide context: Staff took peripheral blood when the initial diagnosis was made, before any treatment began.

Patients aged 18 to 65 with hyperthyroidism were newly diagnosed, with duration under 2 months. Diagnostic decisions used clinical symptoms, serum thyroxine and TRAb, thyroid ultrasound and orbital computed tomography. Authors of the study amplified TCR beta CDR3 regions from RNA transcripts. The HTBI set primed first-round TCR CDR3 RT-PCR. TCRdb used MiXCR to reprocess the multiplex PCR reads, holding one entry per CDR3 protein. Of 380,000 or so distinct CDR3 sequences listed, approximately 14% are singletons. Study conclusions and caveats: In the blood, most expanded thyroid clonotypes above 0.001 appeared as well.

The V and J ends lost 1 base and 1 base, in that order; junction bases with no gene match: 7. The CDR3 is made up of 18 amino acids. CDR1 and CDR2 from the germline V gene are MGHRA and YSYEKL. This sequence joins TRBV4-1 and TRBJ2-2; 9 bases align to TRBD2. This clonotype was sampled from a woman aged 30 to 39 with Graves' hyperthyroidism. The sample was blood. The CDR3 sequence: CASSQVLAGVWNTGELFF. In nucleotides, the CDR3 is TGCGCCAGCAGCCAAGTTTTAGCGGGAGTGTGGAACACCGGGGAGCTGTTTTTT.